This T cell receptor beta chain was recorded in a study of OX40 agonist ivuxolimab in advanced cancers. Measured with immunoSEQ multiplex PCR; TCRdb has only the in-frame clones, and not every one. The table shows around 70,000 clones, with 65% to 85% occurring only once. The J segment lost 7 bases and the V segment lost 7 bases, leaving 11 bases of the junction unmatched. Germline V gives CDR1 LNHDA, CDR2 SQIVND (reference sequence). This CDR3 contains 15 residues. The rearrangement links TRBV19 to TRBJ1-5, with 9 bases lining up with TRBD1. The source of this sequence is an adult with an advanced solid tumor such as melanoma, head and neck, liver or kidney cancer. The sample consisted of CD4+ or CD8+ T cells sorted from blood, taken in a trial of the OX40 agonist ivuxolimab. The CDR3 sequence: CASNPPGQGGQPQHF. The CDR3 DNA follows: TGTGCCAGTAATCCTCCGGGACAGGGAGGACAGCCCCAGCATTTT.